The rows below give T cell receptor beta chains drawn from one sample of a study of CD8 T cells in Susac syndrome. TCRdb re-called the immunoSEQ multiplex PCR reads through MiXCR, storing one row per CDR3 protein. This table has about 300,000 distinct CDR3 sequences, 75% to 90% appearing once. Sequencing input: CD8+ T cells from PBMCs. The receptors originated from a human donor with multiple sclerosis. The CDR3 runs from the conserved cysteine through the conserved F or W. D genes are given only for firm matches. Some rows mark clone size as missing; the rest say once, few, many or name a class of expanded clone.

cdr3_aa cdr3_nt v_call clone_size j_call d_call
CASSQGGVGALETQYF TGTGCCAGCAGCCAGGGAGGGGTCGGAGCCTTGGAGACCCAGTACTTC TRBV14 NA TRBJ2-5 TRBD2
CASSPSGPQSTDTQYF TGTGCCAGCAGCCCATCAGGGCCGCAATCTACGGATACGCAGTATTTT TRBV11-3 once TRBJ2-3 NA
CASSEVMTGWRGANVLTF TGTGCCAGCAGCGAGGTTATGACCGGATGGAGGGGGGCCAACGTCCTGACTTTC TRBV3-1 NA TRBJ2-6 NA
CSARNPGLGTYEQYF TGCAGTGCTAGAAACCCGGGACTAGGTACCTACGAGCAGTACTTC TRBV20-1 NA TRBJ2-7 TRBD2
CASSSTGTDTQYF TGTGCTAGCAGCTCGACAGGCACAGATACGCAGTATTTT TRBV7-7 NA TRBJ2-3 NA
CASSQEPLTGGGIYGYTF TGTGCCAGCAGCCAAGAGCCCCTTACAGGGGGCGGTATCTATGGCTACACCTTC TRBV4-2 NA TRBJ1-2 TRBD1
CASSHGGEAGELFF TGCGCCAGCAGCCACGGGGGGGAGGCCGGGGAGCTGTTTTTT TRBV4-3 NA TRBJ2-2 TRBD2
CASSAKLADGADTQYF TGTGCCAGCAGTGCCAAACTAGCGGATGGGGCAGATACGCAGTATTTT TRBV6-4 NA TRBJ2-3 TRBD2
CASSFRQGTLREQYF TGTGCCAGCAGCTTCCGACAGGGTACCTTACGAGAGCAGTACTTC TRBV7-2 NA TRBJ2-7 TRBD1
CASSFMEDRDTEKLFF TGTGCCAGCAGCTTCATGGAAGACCGGGACACTGAAAAACTGTTTTTT TRBV13 NA TRBJ1-4 NA
CSARDVGGQETQYF TGCAGTGCTAGAGATGTAGGGGGTCAAGAGACCCAGTACTTC TRBV20-1 NA TRBJ2-5 NA
CASSSTGFGGYNEQFF TGTGCCAGCAGTTCGACAGGGTTTGGGGGCTACAATGAGCAGTTCTTC TRBV27 once TRBJ2-1 TRBD1
CASSHRDGEAYEQYF TGTGCCAGCAGCCACCGGGACGGAGAAGCCTACGAGCAGTACTTC TRBV3-1 NA TRBJ2-7 NA
CASSLPGLAGYNEQFF TGTGCCAGCAGCTTGCCGGGACTAGCGGGGTACAATGAGCAGTTCTTC TRBV5-5 NA TRBJ2-1 TRBD2
CSARETLGGSRLFF TGCAGTGCTAGAGAGACACTCGGTGGCAGCCGGCTGTTTTTT TRBV20-1 NA TRBJ1-4 NA
CASSIRGQGPRYRSYEQYF TGTGCCAGCAGCATCAGGGGACAGGGGCCGCGTTACCGCTCCTACGAGCAGTACTTC TRBV7-9 NA TRBJ2-7 TRBD1
CASSLAEDTDTQYF TGTGCCAGCAGTTTAGCGGAGGACACAGATACGCAGTATTTT TRBV12-3/TRBV12-4 NA TRBJ2-3 NA
CASSFSRDEQYF TGTGCCAGCAGCTTTTCTCGGGACGAGCAGTACTTC TRBV11-2 NA TRBJ2-7 NA
CSATSGRNEQFF TGCAGTGCTACCTCGGGGCGCAATGAGCAGTTCTTC TRBV20-1 NA TRBJ2-1 NA
CASRALDRGLFNEQFF TGTGCCAGCAGAGCATTAGACAGGGGCTTGTTCAATGAGCAGTTCTTC TRBV6-2/TRBV6-3 NA TRBJ2-1 TRBD1
CSAPDREGNQPQHF TGCAGTGCTCCCGACAGGGAGGGCAATCAGCCCCAGCATTTT TRBV20-1 NA TRBJ1-5 TRBD1
CAISDLDTQYF TGTGCCATCAGTGACTTGGATACGCAGTATTTT TRBV10-3 NA TRBJ2-3 NA
CASSLFGGSTDTQYF TGTGCCAGCAGCTTATTCGGAGGGTCCACAGATACGCAGTATTTT TRBV11-2 NA TRBJ2-3 NA
CAWSVISGTYEQYF TGTGCCTGGAGTGTAATTAGCGGAACCTACGAGCAGTACTTC TRBV30 NA TRBJ2-7 NA
CSARPWGARGETQYF TGCAGTGCTAGACCTTGGGGGGCGCGGGGAGAGACCCAGTACTTC TRBV20-1 once TRBJ2-5 NA
CASGPYRGEQYF TGTGCCAGCGGACCCTACCGGGGGGAGCAGTACTTC TRBV6-2/TRBV6-3 NA TRBJ2-7 NA